Listed below are T cell receptor beta chains from one sample, sequenced in a study of T cell responses to AZD1222 COVID-19 vaccine. Data came from immunoSEQ multiplex PCR; TCRdb stores just in-frame clones and leaves some out. The repertoire holds approximately 45,000 clones, with 70% to 90% as singletons. The material was peripheral blood, obtained 28 days after the second AZD1222 dose. The receptor source for this set is an adult who received the AZD1222 COVID-19 vaccine. CDR3s include the opening cysteine and the closing phenylalanine or tryptophan.

j_call | v_call | cdr3_aa
TRBJ1-3 | TRBV24-1 | CATSDVNRRGGANTIYF
TRBJ2-1 | TRBV19 | CASSRGQLMNYNEQFF
TRBJ2-1 | TRBV20-1 | CSARGGVEQFF
TRBJ2-1 | TRBV5-1 | CASGIGTGGHEQFF
TRBJ2-7 | TRBV27 | CASSIKGFHYEQYF
TRBJ1-2 | TRBV5-1 | CASSLSGQNYGYTF
TRBJ2-7 | TRBV7-9 | CASSLAKTTGMSSYEQYF
TRBJ1-3 | TRBV18 | CASSPGGTGNTIYF
TRBJ1-1 | TRBV7-2 | CASSLTQYTEAFF
TRBJ2-3 | TRBV3-1/TRBV3-2 | CASSQGDTSTDTQYF
TRBJ2-1 | TRBV4-1 | CASSHEAGGAYNEQFF
TRBJ1-2 | TRBV7-9 | CASSKSDRGDGYTF
TRBJ1-1 | TRBV5-1 | CASSPDRVNTEAFF
TRBJ2-2 | TRBV28 | CASSPDRAWTGELFF
TRBJ2-1 | TRBV15 | CATSRDSPSSNEQFF
TRBJ2-1 | TRBV6-5 | CASSYVVYNEQFF
TRBJ2-4 | TRBV28 | CASTFEGMNIQYF
TRBJ1-6 | TRBV7-9 | CASSLELGSPLHF
TRBJ2-1 | TRBV27 | CASTSGTVYNEQFF
TRBJ1-3 | TRBV11-2 | CASNRQGALSGNTIYF
TRBJ1-6 | TRBV3-1/TRBV3-2 | CASSQGTGDSPLHF
TRBJ1-6 | TRBV6-5 | CASSWGGGYNSPLHF
TRBJ1-1 | TRBV5-5 | CASRSPGGLNTEAFF
TRBJ2-4 | TRBV18 | CASSRGEGQENIQYF
TRBJ2-7 | TRBV7-2 | CASSLVFGGEQYF
TRBJ2-7 | TRBV30 | CAWGTGRGYF
TRBJ1-2 | TRBV3-1/TRBV3-2 | CASSQGLGGYGYTF
TRBJ2-2 | TRBV24-1 | CATSELQGTGELFF
TRBJ2-5 | TRBV3-1/TRBV3-2 | CASSQGLAGGRKDQYF
TRBJ2-7 | TRBV6-5 | CATTPTGGSYEQYF
TRBJ1-2 | TRBV19 | CASSIDRGSYGYTF
TRBJ1-5 | TRBV27 | CASSSVRESNQPQHF
TRBJ1-1 | TRBV10-1 | CASRKNRGDTEAFF
TRBJ2-2 | TRBV7-2 | CASSFTSAGGELFF
TRBJ1-2 | TRBV21-1 | CASSKRQANYGYTF
TRBJ2-5 | TRBV5-1 | CASSLVLGTQETQYF
TRBJ2-7 | TRBV29-1 | CSVTPGGREQYF
TRBJ2-2 | TRBV1 | CTSSPVGLAGEGDTGELFF
TRBJ1-1 | TRBV19 | CASRPQGSATEAFF
TRBJ2-3 | TRBV2 | CAGRRDRSTDTQYF
TRBJ1-5 | TRBV15 | CATSRDLTGGSNQPQHF
TRBJ2-7 | TRBV18 | CASSPRTGSYEQYF
TRBJ2-7 | TRBV6-2/TRBV6-3 | CASSYSIGLAGLAYEQYF